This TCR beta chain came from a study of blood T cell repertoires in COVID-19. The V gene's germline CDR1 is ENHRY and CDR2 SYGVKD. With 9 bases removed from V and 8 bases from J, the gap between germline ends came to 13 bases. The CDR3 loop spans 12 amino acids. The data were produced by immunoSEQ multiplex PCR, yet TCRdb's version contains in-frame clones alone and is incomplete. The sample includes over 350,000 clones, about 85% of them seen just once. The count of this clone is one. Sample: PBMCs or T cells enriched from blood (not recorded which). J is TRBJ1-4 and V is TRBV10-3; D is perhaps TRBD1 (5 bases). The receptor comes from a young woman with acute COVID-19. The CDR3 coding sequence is TGTGCCATTGGGGCCCACGAAGAAAAACTGTTTTTT. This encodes CAIGAHEEKLFF.